These 3 T cell receptor beta chains were sequenced from one sample in a study of neurological immune-mediated disorders. TCRdb redid the calling of the 5' RACE reads with MiXCR, one entry per CDR3 protein. There are tens of thousands of distinct CDR3 sequences in the sample; 9.5% to 13% occur only once, and approximately 9.7% lies in the top ten. Stated time point: longitudinal time-point 1 (baseline). The sample comprised PBMCs. Source of these receptors: a man aged 30 to 45 in good health.

Ten or more counts support this clonotype. This chain uses TRBV12-3 or TRBV12-4 with TRBJ2-2; D perhaps matches TRBD2 (7 bases). This CDR3 region has 15 residues. The V end was cut by 5 bases, the J end by 4 bases, with 14 bases between. The CDR3: CASSRGARGTGELFF. DNA of the CDR3: TGTGCCAGCAGTCGGGGGGCCAGGGGCACCGGGGAGCTGTTTTTT.

This clonotype came up many times. The V call is TRBV28, the J call TRBJ1-1; the D gene is possibly TRBD1 (5 bases). Deletions cut 5 bases from V and 1 base from J, with 11 bases between. The CDR3 contains 14 residues. From germline, CDR1 is MDHEN and CDR2 SYDVKM. The CDR3 DNA reads TGTGCCAGCAGTCCCGGGACGGCGAACACTGAAGCTTTCTTT. Translating it yields CASSPGTANTEAFF. Full variable domain (remainder filled in from reference TRBV28 and TRBJ1-1): DVKVTQSSRYLVKRTGEKVFLECVQDMDHENMFWYRQDPGLGLRLIYFSYDVKMKEKGDIPEGYSVSREKKERFSLILESASTNQTSMYLCASSPGTANTEAFFGQGTRLTVV.

Comments on this clonotype: The DNA is omitted, as the CDR3 cannot be located on it reliably, and the CDR3 follows TCRdb's listing. The gene calls are TRBV5-5 and TRBJ1-4; the D call in the table, TRBD1, was not verified against the DNA. The V gene's germline CDR1 is SGHKS and CDR2 YYEKEE (reference sequence). The CDR3 has 21 residues if both end residues are counted. CDR3 amino acids: CASSFYICSVTTGTTNEKLFF.